The rows below give T cell receptor beta chains drawn from one sample of a study of OX40 agonist ivuxolimab in advanced cancers. The repertoire was sequenced with immunoSEQ multiplex PCR; TCRdb's copy has only in-frame clones and lacks some. The table lists tens of thousands of clones, roughly nine tenths of them singletons. The sequenced sample was CD4+ or CD8+ T cells sorted from blood, obtained in a trial of the OX40 agonist ivuxolimab. Receptors were obtained from an adult with an advanced solid tumor such as melanoma, head and neck, liver or kidney cancer. Each CDR3 is given with its conserved first and last residue. A D gene is named only where the DNA matches it firmly.

TRBJ2-2 TRBV10-3 TRBD1 CAIQGANTGELFF TGTGCCATCCAGGGGGCGAATACCGGGGAGCTGTTTTTT
TRBJ2-1 TRBV6-4 NA CASSQGTQQFF TGTGCCAGCAGTCAAGGGACTCAACAGTTCTTC
TRBJ2-2 TRBV4-2 TRBD2 CASSRRLADNTGELFF TGTGCCAGCAGCCGGCGACTAGCGGATAACACCGGGGAGCTGTTTTTT
TRBJ2-2 TRBV6-4 TRBD1 CASSAGTGVNGELFF TGTGCCAGCAGTGCCGGGACAGGGGTGAACGGGGAGCTGTTTTTT
TRBJ2-5 TRBV18 TRBD2 CASSPGLAGLRTQYF TGTGCCAGCTCACCCGGACTAGCGGGCCTCCGGACCCAGTACTTC
TRBJ2-1 TRBV19 NA CASSIWGSSYNEQFF TGTGCCAGTAGTATCTGGGGTAGTTCCTACAATGAGCAGTTCTTC
TRBJ2-6 TRBV6-5 NA CASKTYFSGANVLTF TGTGCCAGCAAGACATATTTCTCTGGGGCCAACGTCCTGACTTTC
TRBJ2-1 TRBV29-1 TRBD2 CSVASGSYNEQFF TGCAGCGTCGCTAGCGGATCCTACAATGAGCAGTTCTTC
TRBJ1-3 TRBV7-9 NA CASSPAGVVGNTIYF TGTGCCAGCAGCCCCGCGGGAGTAGTAGGAAACACCATATATTTT
TRBJ1-1 TRBV6-1 NA CASRLLEGIGTEAFF TGTGCCAGCAGACTGCTGGAGGGTATAGGCACTGAAGCTTTCTTT
TRBJ2-7 TRBV28 NA CASSLWASSYEQYF TGTGCCAGCAGTTTATGGGCAAGCTCCTACGAGCAGTACTTC
TRBJ2-5 TRBV18 TRBD1 CASSEGQAKQETQYF TGTGCCAGCTCGGAGGGACAGGCGAAACAAGAGACCCAGTACTTC
TRBJ2-2 TRBV7-3 NA CASSLFLTGELFF TGTGCCAGCAGCCTCTTCTTGACCGGGGAGCTGTTTTTT